This TCR beta chain was sequenced during a study of T cell responses to AZD1222 COVID-19 vaccine. Here immunoSEQ multiplex PCR was the method, and the copy in TCRdb shows in-frame clones only, minus some. Among 110,000 to 150,000 clones listed, approximately 90% were seen once. With 5 bases removed from V and 3 bases from J, the gap between germline ends came to 11 bases. This CDR3 comprises 14 residues. Germline lookup yields CDR1 LNHDA and CDR2 SQIVND (reference sequence). This sequence was found in an adult who received the AZD1222 COVID-19 vaccine. The starting material was peripheral blood, obtained 28 days after the second AZD1222 dose. This chain links TRBV19 with TRBJ1-5; tentatively, D is TRBD1 (5 bases). For the CDR3, the DNA is TGTGCCAGTAGTCTTGCCAGGGACAATCAGCCCCAGCATTTT. Its protein product is CASSLARDNQPQHF.